The sequence of this T cell receptor beta chain was determined in a study of shared clonotypes between healthy human individuals. Findings and limits, study-wide: Clonotypes that were shared across a handful of donors made up around 5.5% of naive CD4 clonotypes.

Turning to this clone: Its antigen is still unknown.

Germline CDR1 is LNHDA and CDR2 is SQIVND (reference sequence). The CDR3 covers 13 residues. The germline V and J ends were trimmed by 5 bases and 5 bases, with 12 bases remaining between them. Libraries were prepared by immunoSEQ multiplex PCR; TCRdb keeps only in-frame clonotypes and omits some of them. The sample contains 2 million to 2.5 million clones, around 95% of which appear only once. The genes are TRBV19 and TRBJ2-5; tentatively, D is TRBD1 or TRBD2 (6 bases each). Specimen: naive CD4+ T cells sorted from blood. Subset here: CD45RA+ positively selected. This sequence was found in a man aged 18 to 29 in good health. CDR3 bases: TGTGCCAGTAGTTTGACAGGAGGGGAGACCCAGTACTTC. As protein: CASSLTGGETQYF.